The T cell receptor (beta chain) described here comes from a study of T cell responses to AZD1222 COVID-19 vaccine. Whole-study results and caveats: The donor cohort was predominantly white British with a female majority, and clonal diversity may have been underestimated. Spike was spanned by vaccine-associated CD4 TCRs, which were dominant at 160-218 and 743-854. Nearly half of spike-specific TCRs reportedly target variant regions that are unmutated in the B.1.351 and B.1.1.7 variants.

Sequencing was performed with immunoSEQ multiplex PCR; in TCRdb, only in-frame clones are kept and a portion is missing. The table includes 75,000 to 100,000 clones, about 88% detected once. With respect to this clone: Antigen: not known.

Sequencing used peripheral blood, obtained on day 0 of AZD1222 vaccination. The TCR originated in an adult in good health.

DNA for the CDR3: TGTGCCAGCAGCTTAGGGGAAGGGGGGCGCCCCCTCCACTTT. As protein: CASSLGEGGRPLHF. The rearrangement links TRBV7-2 to TRBJ1-6; possibly TRBD1 for D (6 bases). The V gene lost 1 base and the J gene lost 13 bases, with 14 bases spanning the gap. Germline-derived CDR1 and CDR2 are SGHTA and FQGNSA. The CDR3 has 14 amino acids.